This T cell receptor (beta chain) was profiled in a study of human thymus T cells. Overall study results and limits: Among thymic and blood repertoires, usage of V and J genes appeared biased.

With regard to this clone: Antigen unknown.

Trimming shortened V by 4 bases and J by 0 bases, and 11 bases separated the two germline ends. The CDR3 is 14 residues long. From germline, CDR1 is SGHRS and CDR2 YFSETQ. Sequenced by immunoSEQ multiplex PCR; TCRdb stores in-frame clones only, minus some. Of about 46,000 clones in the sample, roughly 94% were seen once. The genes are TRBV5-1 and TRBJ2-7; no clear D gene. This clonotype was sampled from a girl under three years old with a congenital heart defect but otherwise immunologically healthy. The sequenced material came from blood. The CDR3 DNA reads TGCGCCAGCAGCCCCCGCACAGACTCCTACGAGCAGTACTTC. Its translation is CASSPRTDSYEQYF.